This entry is about one T cell receptor beta chain. Its matching antigen is unknown. This entry belongs to a study of T cell responses to AZD1222 COVID-19 vaccine. Findings of the study overall: Spike-specific TCR breadth and depth rose after two AZD1222 doses. Seropositive status at baseline applied to only 5 or 6 AZD1222 recipients. Donors were largely white British and mainly female; clonal diversity was possibly underestimated. Across spike, vaccine-associated CD4 TCRs were found, dominant at 160-218 and 743-854.

Produced via immunoSEQ multiplex PCR; TCRdb's table is partial and in-frame only. The repertoire consists of over 150,000 clones, with approximately 87% occurring once and the leading ten covering about 5.5%. Losses at the gene ends were 4 bases for V and 4 bases for J; bases not matched to a gene: 4. The CDR3 extends over 14 amino acids. Germline CDR1 is ENHRY and CDR2 is SYGVKD. V gene TRBV10-3 combines with J gene TRBJ1-1; 9 nucleotides agree with TRBD1. Sequences were derived from peripheral blood, sampled on day 0 of MenACWY control vaccination. This TCR was sampled from an adult in good health. The CDR3 nucleotides are TGTGCCATCAGTGGGACAGGGGTGGGCACTGAAGCTTTCTTT. Translated, it gives CAISGTGVGTEAFF.